This T cell receptor beta chain is from a study of blood T cell repertoires in COVID-19. Study-level information: The origin of the acute and convalescent COVID-19 samples was the United States, Italy and Spain.

This clone appeared a few times. CDR3 length: 13 residues. V shed 8 bases and J shed 5 bases, with 13 bases lying between them. From germline, CDR1 is SNHLY and CDR2 FYNNEI. Sequencing was performed with immunoSEQ multiplex PCR; in TCRdb, only in-frame clones are kept and a portion is missing. The sample has some 95,000 clones; under 85% are singletons. The chain joins TRBV2 to TRBJ1-5; D is perhaps TRBD1 (6 bases). The sequenced material came from peripheral blood. This receptor was identified in a man between 65 and 80 years old with acute or convalescent COVID-19. CDR3 nucleotides: TGTGCCAGCCTGGGGGGGCCCGATCAGCCCCAGCATTTT. Translated: CASLGGPDQPQHF. The variable domain in full, with the rest retrieved from reference TRBV2 and TRBJ1-5, is EPEVTQTPSHQVTQMGQEVILRCVPISNHLYFYWYRQILGQKVEFLVSFYNNEISEKSEIFDDQFSVERPDGSNFTLKIRSTKLEDSAMYFCASLGGPDQPQHFGDGTRLSIL.